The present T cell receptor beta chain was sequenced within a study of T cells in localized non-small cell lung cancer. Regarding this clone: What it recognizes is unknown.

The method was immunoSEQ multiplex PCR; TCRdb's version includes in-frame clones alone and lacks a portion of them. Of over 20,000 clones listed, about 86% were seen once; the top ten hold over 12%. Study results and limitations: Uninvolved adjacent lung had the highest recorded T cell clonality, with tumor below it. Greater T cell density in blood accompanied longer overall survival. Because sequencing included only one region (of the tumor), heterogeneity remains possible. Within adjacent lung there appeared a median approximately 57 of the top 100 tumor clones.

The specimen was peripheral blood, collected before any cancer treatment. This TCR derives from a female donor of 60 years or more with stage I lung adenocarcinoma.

CDR3 region: CASSLSGLSSTEAFF. The CDR3 DNA sequence: TGTGCCAGCAGCCTAAGCGGACTATCGAGCACTGAAGCTTTCTTT. The V and J genes are TRBV7-8 and TRBJ1-1; D gene ambiguous. Germline V CDR1 and CDR2: SGHVS, FQNEAQ. This CDR3 region has 15 residues. Trimming shortened V by 5 bases and J by 4 bases, and 17 bases separated the two germline ends.